The 12 T cell receptor beta chains presented below share a single source sample, sequenced in a study of shared clonotypes between healthy human individuals (TCRdb year 2020). Libraries were constructed by the immunoSEQ multiplex PCR assay. This immuneACCESS table, as held by TCRdb, lists in-frame sequences with V and J called but not all clones. Of the missing ones, under half trace to an unresolved V gene in checked studies; the others have no known cause. The sample includes hundreds of thousands of clones, with 90% to 97% observed a single time. The biggest ten clones account for about 0.054% of the sample. Sequenced input: naive CD4+ T cells sorted from blood. The cell subset or site label, read with the paper, signifies: CD45RA+ positively selected. The receptors were gathered from a woman aged 25 to 45 in good health.

This chain connects TRBV9 to TRBJ1-1; D call uncertain. V was trimmed by 0 bases and J by 0 bases, leaving 6 bases between them. From germline, CDR1 is SGDLS and CDR2 YYNGEE. This CDR3 comprises 14 residues. The CDR3 here is CASSVGPVNTEAFF. The CDR3 coding sequence is TGTGCCAGCAGCGTAGGCCCAGTGAACACTGAAGCTTTCTTT.

The DNA for the CDR3 is TGCGCCAGCAGCCGACAGGGGCCCTCCTACGAGCAGTACTTC. Translation: CASSRQGPSYEQYF. This sequence joins TRBV5-1 and TRBJ2-7; TRBD1 matches 8 bases. Looked up from germline, CDR1 is SGHRS and CDR2 is YFSETQ. This CDR3 is built from 14 residues. Unmatched junction bases numbered 3, after V lost 4 bases and J lost 0 bases.

This clone was counted a few times. This chain connects TRBV28 to TRBJ2-7; a weak D match, TRBD1 (5 bases). The CDR3 totals 13 residues. V lost 2 bases, J lost 4 bases, and 9 bases lay in between. CDR1 is MDHEN, CDR2 SYDVKM, per germline. CDR3 in amino acids: CASSLSRVYEQYF. The CDR3 region has the DNA TGTGCCAGCAGTTTAAGCAGGGTGTACGAGCAGTACTTC.

The chain combines TRBV2 with TRBJ2-2; D perhaps matches TRBD2 (5 bases). The CDR3 contains 15 residues. Germline V gives CDR1 SNHLY, CDR2 FYNNEI. Trimming shortened V by 4 bases and J by 5 bases, and 14 bases separated the two germline ends. CDR3 coding DNA: TGTGCCAGCAGTGGGGAGACCACGCGTACCGGGGAGCTGTTTTTT. Translating it yields CASSGETTRTGELFF.

The chain uses TRBV5-1 and TRBJ2-3; D perhaps matches TRBD2 (6 bases). CDR3 size: 14 residues. Between the trimmed V and J ends, which lost 1 base and 6 bases, there was a span of 12 bases. Per germline, CDR1 SGHRS and CDR2 YFSETQ. The CDR3 reads CASSLRDSEDTQYF. For the CDR3, the DNA is TGCGCCAGCAGCTTGAGGGACTCTGAGGATACGCAGTATTTT.

The chain uses TRBV5-6 and TRBJ1-4; no reliable D call. V was cut by 2 bases and J by 0 bases, with 11 bases left in between. CDR3 length: 16 amino acids. In germline, CDR1 is SGHDT, CDR2 YYEEEE. CDR3 amino acids: CASSLAGTATNEKLFF. The CDR3 DNA reads as TGTGCCAGCAGCTTAGCAGGCACGGCAACTAATGAAAAACTGTTTTTT.

The genes are TRBV4-1 and TRBJ2-5; 11 bases are a match to TRBD2. V gave up 4 bases and J gave up 2 bases; unmatched junction bases: 6. Germline values: CDR1 MGHRA, CDR2 YSYEKL. The CDR3 is made up of 16 amino acids. The CDR3 region has the DNA TGCGCCAGCAGCCGAGCCGGGACTAGCGGACAAGAGACCCAGTACTTC. Encoded protein: CASSRAGTSGQETQYF.

The rearrangement joins TRBV2 to TRBJ2-2, with a tentative D call TRBD1 (5 bases). The CDR3 loop spans 15 amino acids. Trimming removed 6 bases at V and 8 bases at J, with 19 bases between. CDR1 SNHLY and CDR2 FYNNEI come from the germline V gene. CDR3: CASSAETQAKGELFF. CDR3 DNA sequence: TGTGCCAGCAGCGCAGAGACACAGGCTAAAGGGGAGCTGTTTTTT. Supplemented by reference TRBV2 and TRBJ2-2, the full variable domain reads EPEVTQTPSHQVTQMGQEVILRCVPISNHLYFYWYRQILGQKVEFLVSFYNNEISEKSEIFDDQFSVERPDGSNFTLKIRSTKLEDSAMYFCASSAETQAKGELFFGEGSRLTVL.

This clone was seen a handful of times. V gene TRBV7-2 combines with J gene TRBJ2-5; D call uncertain. The germline V gene encodes CDR1 SGHTA and CDR2 FQGNSA. The CDR3 contains 13 residues. The ends were cut back, 5 bases at V and 2 bases at J, with 9 bases in the middle. CDR3 nucleotide sequence: TGTGCCAGCAGCGGAAGGGTACAAGAGACCCAGTACTTC. As protein: CASSGRVQETQYF.

The rearrangement joins TRBV29-1 to TRBJ1-1, with 9 bases fitting TRBD1. Germline CDR1 reads SQVTM; CDR2 reads ANQGSEA. Unmatched junction bases numbered 4, after V lost 7 bases and J lost 4 bases. The CDR3 spans 12 residues. DNA of the CDR3: TGCAGCGCTTTGGACAGGGGCACTGAAGCTTTCTTT. Translated, it gives CSALDRGTEAFF.

V is TRBV4-1 and J is TRBJ2-3; the D is unclear. This CDR3 spans 17 amino acids. The germline V gene has CDR1 MGHRA and CDR2 YSYEKL. The ends were cut back, 0 bases at V and 0 bases at J, with 13 bases in the middle. DNA for the CDR3: TGCGCCAGCAGCCAAGAATGGCTATCCTATAGCACAGATACGCAGTATTTT. This codes for CASSQEWLSYSTDTQYF.

This clone was detected once. The chain couples TRBV6-6 to TRBJ2-1, with 13 bases identical to TRBD2. The germline V gene encodes CDR1 MNHNY and CDR2 SVGAGI (reference sequence). This CDR3 region has 16 residues. Losses at the gene ends were 2 bases for V and 4 bases for J; bases not matched to a gene: 2. Here the CDR3 DNA reads TGTGCCAGCAGTTACGGGACTAGCGGGGTATACAATGAGCAGTTCTTC. Its translation: CASSYGTSGVYNEQFF.